This is a list of T cell receptor beta chains from one sample in a study of blood T cell repertoires in COVID-19. Data came from immunoSEQ multiplex PCR; TCRdb stores just in-frame clones and leaves some out. This repertoire shows 200,000 or so clones, about 86% found once; its top ten account for roughly 7%. The sequenced material came from PBMCs or T cells enriched from blood (not recorded which). These receptor sequences come from a man aged 35-49 years who had recovered from COVID-19. Both conserved end residues are part of each CDR3. Fields, in order: J gene, clone size, V gene, D gene, CDR3 protein, CDR3 DNA. The D gene is left open where the match is weak. Part of the rows lack a size; the others show once, few, many or a class for expanded clones.

>TRBJ1-2|few|TRBV19|NA
CASTNRDSVYGYTF
TGTGCCAGTACCAATCGGGACTCCGTCTATGGCTACACCTTC
>TRBJ2-6|few|TRBV4-1|NA
CASSPGAGANVLTF
TGCGCCAGCAGCCCGGGGGCTGGGGCCAACGTCCTGACTTTC
>TRBJ1-2|NA|TRBV2|TRBD1
CASSGSKGQATWLYTF
TGTGCCAGCAGTGGTAGTAAGGGACAGGCGACATGGCTTTACACCTTC
>TRBJ2-1|NA|TRBV5-6|NA
CASSRQDNEQFF
TGTGCCAGCAGCCGGCAGGACAATGAGCAGTTCTTC
>TRBJ2-2|NA|TRBV13|TRBD1
CASSLSDRGPTGELFF
TGTGCCAGCAGCCTATCGGACAGGGGGCCTACCGGGGAGCTGTTTTTT
>TRBJ1-3|few|TRBV7-2|NA
CASGTGGSGNTIYF
TGTGCCAGCGGCACGGGGGGGTCTGGAAACACCATATATTTT
>TRBJ1-1|once|TRBV5-1|NA
CASRKPGMLETEAFF
TGCGCCAGCAGGAAACCAGGGATGTTGGAGACTGAAGCTTTCTTT
>TRBJ1-5|NA|TRBV18|NA
CASSPQGFGLWSNQPQHF
TGTGCCAGCTCACCACAGGGGTTCGGTTTGTGGAGCAATCAGCCCCAGCATTTT
>TRBJ1-5|NA|TRBV18|NA
CASADSRNQPQHF
TGTGCCAGCGCGGACAGTCGCAATCAGCCCCAGCATTTT
>TRBJ1-1|NA|TRBV6-2/TRBV6-3|TRBD1
CASSSRDSEAFF
TGTGCCAGCAGTTCCAGGGACAGTGAAGCTTTCTTT